This entry concerns a single T cell receptor (beta chain). Its antigen is unidentified. Unmatched junction bases numbered 4, after V lost 4 bases and J lost 7 bases. Germline loops: CDR1 SGHNT, CDR2 YYREEE (reference sequence). The CDR3 sequence is 14 residues long. The data derive from a study of T cell responses to AZD1222 COVID-19 vaccine. Findings and limits, study-wide: Spike-specific TCR depth and breadth grew after two AZD1222 doses. Spike-wide coverage was observed for vaccine-associated CD4 TCRs, with dominant responses at 160-218 and 743-854.

Clones were sequenced by immunoSEQ multiplex PCR, and TCRdb holds only the in-frame ones, with some missing. The table has tens of thousands of clones, around 91% seen once. This chain links TRBV5-4 with TRBJ1-6, with 8 bases aligning to TRBD1. The sequence was collected from an adult in good health. Here the sequenced sample was peripheral blood, taken on day 0 of AZD1222 vaccination. The CDR3 DNA reads as TGTGCCAGCAGCCTAAGGACAGGGAATTCACCCCTCCACTTT. This codes for CASSLRTGNSPLHF.